The source of this T cell receptor (beta chain) is a study of CD8 T cells in ankylosing spondylitis (dated by TCRdb to the late 2010s). As for the study more broadly: To find TCR variants linked to disease, the study profiled T cell receptor beta repertoires in ankylosing spondylitis patients and healthy donors. Peripheral blood samples were taken, and synovial fluid was additionally collected from ankylosing spondylitis patients. The whole study cohort included some 100 healthy donors and 25 ankylosing spondylitis patients.

The instrument was an Illumina HiSeq 2500. Quantitative 5'-RACE with molecular barcodes was used to prepare TCR beta libraries. Under the source paper's analysis protocol: A new computational method, built on a probabilistic model of VDJ rearrangement, was used to identify disease-linked TCR variants. The public reads were quality trimmed at Q25 with fastp and then assembled into clones with MiXCR by TCRdb, keeping productive beta chains. Each CDR3 protein appears once, grouped with its most common genes and DNA. The V and J calls were determined by TCRdb, not by the authors. Recorded for this sample are 250,000 to 400,000 distinct CDR3 sequences; around 10% of them occurred a single time. The ten largest clones capture roughly 9.5% of the sample. This clonotype was counted many times. No cognate antigen has been identified for it. Base qualities are missing; no much larger clone stands one base away.

General findings and caveats noted by the study authors: Some TCR beta motif variants had previously been reported in synovial fluid and blood of reactive arthritis patients, which suggested common disease-initiation mechanisms. Significant enrichment of the disease-linked clones was reported in matched synovial fluid samples from ankylosing spondylitis patients. A TCR beta motif of about eight highly homologous amino acid variants appeared characteristic of blood from ankylosing spondylitis patients. A CD8+ phenotype was shown by the disease-linked clones, which were found at relatively low frequencies in peripheral blood.

Sequenced: blood, either unsorted or a sorted T cell fraction (not recorded which). The sequence was collected from a female donor with ankylosing spondylitis or in good health (not recorded which).

The sequenced DNA: TGTGCCAGCAGTTCCATGGTTGGGGGCAAGGCTAATGAAAAACTGTTTTTT. Protein translation: CASSSMVGGKANEKLFF. The chain joins TRBV4-2 to TRBJ1-4; a weak D assignment points to TRBD1 (6 bases agree). The CDR3 goes from the cysteine to the phenylalanine over 17 residues. Of all the DNA, just the CDR3 is kept, 51 bases in frame from base 1. According to the germline V gene, CDR1 reads LGHNA and CDR2 reads YNFKEQ. V is reduced by 6 bases and J by 3 bases, leaving a spacing of 20 bases between them.